What follows is one T cell receptor beta chain and its context. Its antigen remains unidentified. Those patients with uncontrolled infection, other autoimmune disease, pregnancy or lactation were excluded. RNA transcripts served as the template for amplifying TCR beta CDR3 regions. A set of HTBI primers served as the primers for a first-round RT-PCR of the TCR CDR3. TCRdb redid the calling of the multiplex PCR reads with MiXCR, one entry per CDR3 protein. The sample gives 300,000 to 400,000 distinct CDR3 sequences, approximately 18% of which show up once; over 35% is in the top ten. The CDR3 consists of 16 residues. V lost 4 bases to trimming and J lost 6 bases; unmatched junction nucleotides: 10. Germline CDR1 WSHSY, CDR2 SAAADI. This entry belongs to a study of T cells in Graves' hyperthyroidism and ophthalmopathy. Turning to the study itself: Peripheral blood sampling occurred at initial diagnosis, before any treatment.

General study points: Model-based prediction identified ophthalmopathy a median around 6.5 months prior to its onset. Most thyroid clonotypes with frequency above 0.001 were detected in blood.

This sequence was found in a man younger than 35 with Graves' ophthalmopathy. The sample taken for sequencing was blood. The chain uses TRBV10-2 and TRBJ2-1; 9 bases fit TRBD2. CDR3 in DNA: TGCGCCAGCAGTGGTATCGGCGGGGGGGGTCCCAATGAGCAGTTCTTC. Amino acids: CASSGIGGGGPNEQFF.